What follows are 17 T cell receptor beta chains derived from one specimen sequenced in a study of STAT3 mutations in large granular lymphocyte leukemia. General observations from the study: In T-cell large granular lymphocyte leukemia, about half of patients showed multiple immunodominant subclonotypes.

These receptors' targets are unknown. Method: immunoSEQ multiplex PCR; TCRdb's copy keeps in-frame clones and lacks some. Here the sample spans 15,000 to 17,000 clones, over 90% being singletons. Sequencing was carried out using peripheral blood mononuclear cells. These receptors all stem from a woman between 45 and 65 years old with T-cell large granular lymphocyte leukemia. Some clones in this sample may be carry-over from other donors' samples.

The chain has TRBV7-2 and TRBJ2-1; 11 bases are a match to TRBD2. This CDR3 is built from 15 residues. Germline CDR1 reads SGHTA; CDR2 reads FQGNSA. J was trimmed by 9 bases and V by 3 bases; bases with no gene match: 7. The CDR3 region is CASSFSYGTSGEQFF. The CDR3 coding sequence is TGTGCCAGCAGCTTTAGCTACGGGACTAGCGGTGAGCAGTTCTTC.

Only one count was recorded for this clone. The chain joins TRBV27 to TRBJ2-3; D gene ambiguous. The CDR3 is 13 amino acids. CDR1 is MNHEY, CDR2 SMNVEV, per germline (reference sequence). V dropped 8 bases and J dropped 6 bases, with 15 bases sitting between them. Here the CDR3 reads CASATYQGDTQYF. CDR3 sequence (DNA): TGTGCCAGCGCGACATACCAAGGGGATACGCAGTATTTT.

The rearrangement uses TRBV10-3 and TRBJ1-5; D gene unclear. V was pared by 1 base and J by 2 bases, with 3 bases between. Germline V lookup: CDR1 ENHRY, CDR2 SYGVKD. CDR3 length: 13 amino acids. The CDR3 sequence is CAISELGNQPQHF. In nucleotides, the CDR3 is TGTGCCATCAGTGAGTTAGGCAATCAGCCCCAGCATTTT.

This chain uses TRBV25-1 with TRBJ1-1, with a tentative D call TRBD1 (6 bases). This CDR3 is 13 amino acids long. Between the trimmed V and J ends, which lost 4 bases and 1 base, there was a span of 7 bases. Germline V gives CDR1 MGHDK, CDR2 SYGVNS. CDR3 loop: CASSVQGNTEAFF. CDR3 DNA: TGTGCCAGCAGTGTACAGGGGAACACTGAAGCTTTCTTT. Based on the CDR3 plus reference TRBV25-1 and TRBJ1-1, the full variable domain is EADIYQTPRYLVIGTGKKITLECSQTMGHDKMYWYQQDPGMELHLIHYSYGVNSTEKGDLSSESTVSRIRTEHFPLTLESARPSHTSQYLCASSVQGNTEAFFGQGTRLTVV.

The CDR3 sequence: CASSLRLAGRFNEQFF. The CDR3, as DNA: TGTGCCAGCAGTTTGAGACTAGCGGGAAGATTCAATGAGCAGTTCTTC. V usage is TRBV28 and J usage is TRBJ2-1; the match to TRBD2 covers 11 bases. J lost 6 bases, V lost 3 bases, and 7 bases had no gene match. The germline V gene has CDR1 MDHEN and CDR2 SYDVKM. The CDR3 is 16 residues long.

This clone was recorded once. This chain connects TRBV7-9 to TRBJ2-6, with unresolved D. Germline lookup yields CDR1 SEHNR and CDR2 FQNEAQ (reference sequence). The CDR3 sequence is 14 residues long. V lost 3 bases, J lost 3 bases, and 6 bases lay in between. Here the CDR3 DNA reads TGTGCCAGCAGCTTCGGAGTTGGGGCCAACGTCCTGACTTTC. It yields the protein CASSFGVGANVLTF.

CDR3 nucleotide sequence: TGTGCCAGCAGGAGCTACAATGAGCAGTTCTTC. This translates into CASRSYNEQFF. The rearrangement uses TRBV6-5 and TRBJ2-1; D is unresolved. The V gene lost 6 bases and the J gene lost 3 bases, with 3 bases spanning the gap. Germline V gene lookup returns CDR1 MNHEY and CDR2 SVGAGI. The CDR3 runs to 11 residues.

The rearrangement uses TRBV5-1 and TRBJ1-1; 10 bases fit TRBD1. V trimming: 3 bases; J trimming: 4 bases; junction bases outside the gene matches: 9. This CDR3 has 16 amino acids. Germline CDR1 is SGHRS and CDR2 is YFSETQ. CDR3 protein: CASSWGTGAPATEAFF. CDR3 nucleotide sequence: TGCGCCAGCAGCTGGGGGACAGGGGCCCCGGCCACTGAAGCTTTCTTT.

This clone was found once. The chain recombines TRBV7-3 with TRBJ1-1; 8 bases are shared with TRBD1. Trimming removed 5 bases from V and 0 bases from J; junction bases left unmatched: 2. The germline gives CDR1 SGHTA, CDR2 FQGTGA. This CDR3 contains 14 residues. In DNA, the CDR3 is TGTGCCAGCAGCGCGACAGGGGTGAACACTGAAGCTTTCTTT. It specifies CASSATGVNTEAFF.

The rearrangement links TRBV18 to TRBJ1-2; D not certain. This CDR3 comprises 14 residues. Germline loops: CDR1 KGHSH, CDR2 LQKENI. Trimming left V 0 bases short and J 7 bases short, with 12 bases between. This chain's CDR3 is CASSPPVRASGYTF. CDR3 DNA: TGTGCCAGCTCACCACCGGTACGGGCGTCTGGCTACACCTTC.

Judged by abundance, this clone is large. V and J are TRBV6-5 and TRBJ1-2; TRBD1 matches at 7 bases. J lost 0 bases, V lost 6 bases, and 1 base had no gene match. Germline V gene sequence: CDR1 MNHEY, CDR2 SVGAGI. This CDR3 spans 13 amino acids. In DNA, the CDR3 is TGTGCCAGCAGCAGGGGGGCTAACTATGGCTACACCTTC. Protein sequence: CASSRGANYGYTF.

The CDR3 DNA reads as TGTGCCAGCAGAAGTGACAGGGGCTATGGCTACACCTTC. Amino acid sequence: CASRSDRGYGYTF. The chain recombines TRBV28 with TRBJ1-2; 8 nucleotides line up with TRBD1. The germline V gene has CDR1 MDHEN and CDR2 SYDVKM. The CDR3 has 13 residues. The J segment lost 4 bases and the V segment lost 6 bases, leaving 4 bases of the junction unmatched.

J is TRBJ2-1 and V is TRBV9, with 7 bases fitting TRBD2. CDR3 length: 16 amino acids. J was trimmed by 0 bases and V by 0 bases; bases with no gene match: 3. CDR1 and CDR2 from the germline V gene are SGDLS and YYNGEE. Here the CDR3 DNA reads TGTGCCAGCAGCGTAGCCGGCGGGAGCTCCTACAATGAGCAGTTCTTC. This gives the protein CASSVAGGSSYNEQFF.

The chain recombines TRBV28 with TRBJ2-3, with 10 bases fitting TRBD2. The germline gives CDR1 MDHEN, CDR2 SYDVKM. This CDR3 is built from 17 residues. Trimming at V came to 3 bases and at J to 0 bases, leaving 6 bases not matched to a gene. CDR3 amino acids: CASSLLAGVGSTDTQYF. CDR3 nucleotides: TGTGCCAGCAGTTTGCTAGCGGGAGTTGGAAGCACAGATACGCAGTATTTT.

The chain is built from TRBV29-1 and TRBJ2-3, with 10 bases aligning to TRBD1. CDR1 and CDR2 (germline): SQVTM, ANQGSEA. V gave up 6 bases and J gave up 2 bases; unmatched junction bases: 5. The CDR3 runs 14 residues. CDR3 coding DNA: TGCAGCGTCGGACAGGGGGGATTCACAGATACGCAGTATTTT. Amino acids: CSVGQGGFTDTQYF.

The chain has TRBV15 and TRBJ1-2; D unresolved. Trimming took off 0 bases at V and 4 bases at J, with 6 bases between the two ends. The germline V gene encodes CDR1 LNHNV and CDR2 YYDKDF (reference sequence). CDR3 length: 13 amino acids. DNA of the CDR3: TGTGCCACCAGCAGAGATACCACCTATGGCTACACCTTC. Translation: CATSRDTTYGYTF.

CDR3 nucleotide sequence: TGTGCCAGCACTAGCGGGACGAGAGAGCAGTACTTC. This gives the protein CASTSGTREQYF. V gene TRBV6-5 combines with J gene TRBJ2-7, with 9 bases lining up with TRBD2. V was pared by 7 bases and J by 7 bases, with 5 bases of the junction left unmatched. Germline CDR1 and CDR2: MNHEY and SVGAGI. The CDR3 contains 12 residues.